Listed below are T cell receptor beta chains from one sample, sequenced in a study of control samples from healthy donors and cancer patients. Produced via immunoSEQ multiplex PCR; TCRdb's table is partial and in-frame only. The table shows approximately 60,000 clones, with about 91% occurring only once. Input material: PBMCs. These receptors all stem from a man aged 25-45 years with colorectal cancer. Both conserved end residues are part of each CDR3. The order of the fields is J gene, V gene, clone size, D gene, CDR3 DNA, CDR3 protein. D genes are given only for firm matches. Clone size is given for some rows only: seen once, a few or many times, or a class if the clone is expanded.

TRBJ1-1 | TRBV30 | . | . | TGTGCCTGGAGTCAAAATGGCGGAGCTTTCTTT | CAWSQNGGAFF
TRBJ1-1 | TRBV4-1 | . | TRBD1 | TGCGCCAGCAGCACAGGGGGCACTGAAGCTTTCTTT | CASSTGGTEAFF
TRBJ2-1 | TRBV7-9 | . | TRBD1 | TGTGCCAGCAGCTTTGCTCCGGGACAGGGATACAATGAGCAGTTCTTC | CASSFAPGQGYNEQFF
TRBJ2-5 | TRBV7-2 | . | TRBD2 | TGTGCCAGCAGCTTCTATCTAGCGGGAAGCTCGGAGACCCAGTACTTC | CASSFYLAGSSETQYF
TRBJ1-1 | TRBV14 | . | . | TGTGCCAGCAGCCAAGTACAGGGTCCTGGAAGAGCTTTCTTT | CASSQVQGPGRAFF
TRBJ2-3 | TRBV27 | . | . | TGTGCCAGCAGTTTTAAGGGGTCCACAGATACGCAGTATTTT | CASSFKGSTDTQYF
TRBJ1-2 | TRBV15 | . | . | TGTGCCACCAGCAGAGATTTATTAGGGAGCTCTAACTATGGCTACACCTTC | CATSRDLLGSSNYGYTF
TRBJ2-3 | TRBV12-5 | . | TRBD1 | TGTGCTAGTGGTTTGGTACTGGACAGGGGGCATACGCAGTATTTT | CASGLVLDRGHTQYF
TRBJ1-2 | TRBV4-3 | . | . | TGCGCCAGCAGCCAAGATAGGAGGAACTATGGCTACACCTTC | CASSQDRRNYGYTF
TRBJ1-3 | TRBV30 | . | . | TGTGCCTGGGACGGACAGTCATCCTCTGGAAACACCATATATTTT | CAWDGQSSSGNTIYF
TRBJ2-7 | TRBV5-6 | . | TRBD1 | TGTGCCAGCAGCTCAAATCCGGGACAGGATAGGTACGAGCAGTACTTC | CASSSNPGQDRYEQYF
TRBJ1-1 | TRBV9 | once | TRBD1 | TGTGCCAGCAGCGTAGCGGCACAGGGGACTGAAGCTTTCTTT | CASSVAAQGTEAFF
TRBJ1-2 | TRBV4-1 | . | . | TGCGCCAGCAGCCAGGGGGACATCATGACTAACTATGGCTACACCTTC | CASSQGDIMTNYGYTF
TRBJ2-2 | TRBV5-4 | . | . | TGTGCCAGCTCACAGCTGAACACCGGGGAGCTGTTTTTT | CASSQLNTGELFF